The 16 T cell receptor beta chains below were found in one sample sequenced in a study of T cells after yellow fever vaccination. TCRdb analysed the 5' RACE reads with MiXCR anew, one entry per CDR3 protein. The sample lists about 300,000 distinct CDR3 sequences, roughly 9% occurring once. Specimen: CD4+ T cells sorted from PBMCs, collected 5 days after the yellow fever booster vaccination. The origin of the receptors is a man aged 18 to 30 who received the YFV17D yellow fever vaccine.

V usage is TRBV5-1 and J usage is TRBJ2-5, with D possibly being TRBD2 (7 bases). Germline lookup yields CDR1 SGHRS and CDR2 YFSETQ. This CDR3 has 14 amino acids. V dropped 6 bases and J dropped 5 bases, with 17 bases sitting between them. Written as DNA, the CDR3 is TGCGCCAGCAACTTCGGGGGGCTTGGGGAGACCCAGTACTTC. It encodes CASNFGGLGETQYF.

The V call is TRBV9, the J call TRBJ2-7; D is undetermined. The V gene lost 3 bases and the J gene lost 3 bases, with 19 bases spanning the gap. The germline V gene has CDR1 SGDLS and CDR2 YYNGEE. The CDR3 is 16 residues long. For the CDR3, the DNA is TGTGCCAGCAGCGCCCGAGACCATTACAACGGCTACGAGCAGTACTTC. It codes for CASSARDHYNGYEQYF.

This clonotype was seen only a few times. The DNA for the CDR3 is TGTGCCAGCAGTTACTCGACTAGCGGGGGGGCCTACACCGGGGAGCTGTTTTTT. Translating gives CASSYSTSGGAYTGELFF. V and J are TRBV6-2 or TRBV6-3 and TRBJ2-2; 14 nucleotides agree with TRBD2. There are 18 residues in the CDR3. V was clipped by 0 bases and J by 3 bases; unmatched bases: 3. Germline V gives CDR1 MNHEY, CDR2 SVGEGT.

The chain couples TRBV19 to TRBJ2-1; 7 positions match TRBD1. CDR1 is LNHDA, CDR2 SQIVND, per germline (reference sequence). The CDR3 covers 13 residues. The ends lost 11 bases at V and 5 bases at J; junction bases unmatched: 9. The chain's CDR3 is CAGSNQGDNEQFF. The CDR3 nucleotides read TGTGCCGGGTCAAACCAGGGGGACAATGAGCAGTTCTTC.

The chain couples TRBV30 to TRBJ2-1; the match to TRBD2 covers 8 bases. Trimming took 2 bases from V and 10 from J; bases not matched to a gene: 10. CDR1 and CDR2 from the germline V gene are GTSNPN and SVGIG (reference sequence). The CDR3 sequence is 14 residues long. DNA of the CDR3: TGTGCCTGGAGTCCGGGACTCGGCGGGAGGGAGCAGTTCTTC. Its translation is CAWSPGLGGREQFF.

This clonotype appeared a few times. The V gene is TRBV12-3 or TRBV12-4, the J gene TRBJ1-1; tentative D call: TRBD1 (5 bases). This CDR3 is built from 15 residues. Trimming pared 3 bases from V and 2 bases from J, leaving 13 bases between. CDR3 region: CASSFFQGGNTEAFF. In nucleotides, the CDR3 is TGTGCCAGCAGTTTTTTTCAGGGCGGCAACACTGAAGCTTTCTTT.

The chain couples TRBV5-1 to TRBJ1-1; D is undetermined. CDR1 and CDR2 (germline): SGHRS, YFSETQ. This CDR3 comprises 12 residues. Trimming took off 3 bases at V and 6 bases at J, with 9 bases between the two ends. CDR3 nucleotides: TGCGCCAGCAGCTCTTGGGGTGCTGAAGCTTTCTTT. Translation: CASSSWGAEAFF.

The table lists this clonotype with a few counts. The chain recombines TRBV5-5 with TRBJ2-7; D uncertain. This CDR3 is 12 amino acids long. V was trimmed by 2 bases and J by 6 bases, leaving 9 bases between them. Germline V lookup: CDR1 SGHKS, CDR2 YYEKEE (reference sequence). CDR3 loop: CASSFIGSEQYV. The DNA for the CDR3 is TGTGCCAGCAGCTTCATAGGGTCCGAGCAGTACGTC.

The chain employs TRBV27 and TRBJ1-6; weak D call: TRBD1 (5 bases). The CDR3 extends over 12 amino acids. Trimming left V 4 bases short and J 14 bases short, with 12 bases between. Germline lookup yields CDR1 MNHEY and CDR2 SMNVEV (reference sequence). CDR3 region: CASSSPGGALHF. The CDR3 bases are TGTGCCAGCAGTTCCCCGGGGGGGGCCCTCCACTTT.

V usage is TRBV10-3 and J usage is TRBJ1-2; the match to TRBD1 covers 9 bases. The CDR3 loop spans 15 amino acids. The V segment lost 6 bases and the J segment 2 bases; nucleotides outside the gene matches: 7. The germline V gene encodes CDR1 ENHRY and CDR2 SYGVKD. The CDR3 DNA is TGTGCCATCAGATGGACAGGGGAGGGGAACTATGGCTACACCTTC. Its protein is CAIRWTGEGNYGYTF.

The chain combines TRBV5-6 with TRBJ1-3; D call uncertain. The ends were cut back, 1 base at V and 4 bases at J, with 12 bases in the middle. Germline V gives CDR1 SGHDT, CDR2 YYEEEE. The CDR3 is 15 amino acids. CDR3 in amino acids: CASSLYAVLGNTIYF. The CDR3, as DNA: TGTGCCAGCAGCTTGTACGCGGTACTCGGAAACACCATATATTTT.

This clonotype was detected ten times or more. The chain uses TRBV7-9 and TRBJ2-6; tentative D call: TRBD1 (7 bases). Germline CDR1 and CDR2: SEHNR and FQNEAQ (reference sequence). V dropped 5 bases and J dropped 0 bases, with 14 bases sitting between them. The CDR3 extends over 17 amino acids. CDR3 DNA sequence: TGTGCCAGCAGCCCGCGGGACAGCCTCTCTGGGGCCAACGTCCTGACTTTC. Encoded protein: CASSPRDSLSGANVLTF.

This clonotype showed up just a few times. The chain couples TRBV19 to TRBJ2-4; no definite D call. CDR1 and CDR2 (germline): LNHDA, SQIVND (reference sequence). The CDR3 sequence is 15 residues long. Trimming removed 3 bases at V and 5 bases at J, with 14 bases between. The CDR3, as DNA: TGTGCCAGTAGTATTGAAACTCCGGTGCAAAACATTCAGTACTTC. Residues: CASSIETPVQNIQYF.

This clonotype was detected a few times. This chain connects TRBV10-3 to TRBJ2-1, with D possibly matching TRBD1 (6 bases). V dropped 9 bases and J dropped 10 bases, with 13 bases sitting between them. CDR1 and CDR2 from the germline V gene are ENHRY and SYGVKD. This CDR3 has 11 residues. This chain's CDR3 is CAISTGGEQFF. DNA for the CDR3: TGTGCCATTTCGACAGGAGGAGAGCAGTTCTTC.

In this sample, this clonotype turned up a few times. V gene TRBV6-2 or TRBV6-3 combines with J gene TRBJ2-5; 7 bases are a match to TRBD1. Looked up from germline, CDR1 is MNHEY and CDR2 is SVGEGT. This CDR3 region has 17 residues. V lost 7 bases and J lost 1; bases outside the gene matches: 15. CDR3 in DNA: TGTGCCAGCACCTCAGGGGGTCTAACGCCGGGCCAAGAGACCCAGTACTTC. Translation gives CASTSGGLTPGQETQYF.

The chain couples TRBV7-2 to TRBJ1-5; D call uncertain. The CDR3 has 16 amino acids. The ends were cut back, 5 bases at V and 2 bases at J, with 16 bases in the middle. CDR1 and CDR2 (germline): SGHTA, FQGNSA. CDR3 sequence reads: CASSLEWGRGNQPQHF. DNA for the CDR3: TGTGCCAGCAGCCTCGAGTGGGGTAGGGGCAATCAGCCCCAGCATTTT.